The clone carrying this TCR beta chain turned up a few times. These data are taken from a study of blood T cell repertoires in COVID-19. The assay was immunoSEQ multiplex PCR, and TCRdb's table has in-frame clones only and misses some. The sample contains over 120,000 clones, 84% of which appear only once. The sequence came from a woman in her fifties or sixties with acute or convalescent COVID-19. The specimen sequenced was peripheral blood.

CDR3 in DNA: TGTGCCAGCAGCCAAGAAGTGGCGGGGACTGAAGCTTTCTTT. Translating gives CASSQEVAGTEAFF. The rearrangement joins TRBV4-2 to TRBJ1-1; D is uncertain. This CDR3 comprises 14 residues. Germline V CDR1 and CDR2: LGHNA, YNFKEQ. Trimming stripped 0 bases from V and 5 bases from J, with 10 bases between.